Detailed here is one T cell receptor beta chain. V dropped 1 base and J dropped 0 bases, with 8 bases sitting between them. This CDR3 is 15 amino acids long. Germline V gene data show CDR1 as LGHDT and CDR2 as YNNKEL (reference sequence). These data come from a study of blood T cell repertoires in COVID-19. Overall study context: Samples of COVID-19 (acute and convalescent) were obtained from the United States, Italy and Spain. Sample material is recorded as cDNA or gDNA derived from T cells, B-cell-depleted T cells, or PBMCs.

As processed by the authors: Nucleated cell counts were estimated from reference gene primer amplification. This table comes from immunoSEQ multiplex PCR, and its TCRdb copy is limited to in-frame clones, with some not included. Clone size and V and J calls were adopted from that table, with D and trimming inferred from the DNA. The sample yields hundreds of thousands of clones, around 88% seen once. Seattle researchers signed up patients amid active infection and tracked them longitudinally. This TCR came from a woman in her twenties or thirties with COVID-19, enrolled during active disease. V is TRBV3-1 (or the pseudogene TRBV3-2) and J is TRBJ2-3; D not resolved. Material: peripheral blood. The CDR3 DNA sequence: TGTGCCAGCAGCCAAGCGGTATCTAGCACAGATACGCAGTATTTT. Its protein is CASSQAVSSTDTQYF.